This record covers a single T cell receptor beta chain. The antigen remains undetermined. Method: immunoSEQ multiplex PCR; TCRdb's copy keeps in-frame clones and lacks some. The data show roughly 140,000 clones, more than 70% seen once. Trimming took off 7 bases at V and 0 bases at J, with 13 bases between the two ends. CDR3 length equals 15 residues. Germline loops: CDR1 SGHRS, CDR2 YFSETQ. The sample belongs to a study of T cell responses to AZD1222 COVID-19 vaccine. Study conclusions and caveats: The repertoires were collected only after the peak T cell response.

Here the sequenced sample was peripheral blood, taken on day 0 of AZD1222 vaccination. V and J are TRBV5-1 and TRBJ2-2; no clear D. This TCR came from an adult in good health. The CDR3 DNA is TGCGCCAGCCACCAGAACACCCCGAACACCGGGGAGCTGTTTTTT. It is translated as CASHQNTPNTGELFF.